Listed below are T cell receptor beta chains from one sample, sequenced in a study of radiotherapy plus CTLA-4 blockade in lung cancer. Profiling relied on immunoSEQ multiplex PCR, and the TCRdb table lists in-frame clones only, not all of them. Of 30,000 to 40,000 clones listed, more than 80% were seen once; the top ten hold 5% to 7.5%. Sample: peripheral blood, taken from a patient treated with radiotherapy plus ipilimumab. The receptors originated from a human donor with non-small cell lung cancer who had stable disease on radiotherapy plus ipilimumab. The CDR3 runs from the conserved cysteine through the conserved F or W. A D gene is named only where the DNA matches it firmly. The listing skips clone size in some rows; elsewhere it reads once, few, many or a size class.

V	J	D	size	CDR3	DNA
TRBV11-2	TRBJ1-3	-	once	CASSLRGARGNTIYF	TGTGCCAGCAGCTTACGGGGGGCGCGGGGCAACACCATATATTTT
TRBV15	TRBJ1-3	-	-	CATSRDGDSGNTIYF	TGTGCCACCAGCAGAGACGGGGACTCTGGAAACACCATATATTTT
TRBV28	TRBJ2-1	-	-	CASSHGAAEQFF	TGTGCCAGCAGCCATGGGGCAGCCGAGCAGTTCTTC
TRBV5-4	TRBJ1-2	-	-	CASSSVRGPGYTF	TGTGCCAGCAGCTCGGTCCGGGGTCCTGGCTACACCTTC
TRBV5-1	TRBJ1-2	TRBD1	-	CASSLGQGNGYTF	TGCGCCAGCAGCTTGGGACAGGGGAATGGCTACACCTTC
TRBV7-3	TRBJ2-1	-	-	CASSLTGADEQFF	TGTGCCAGCAGCTTAACCGGAGCCGATGAGCAGTTCTTC
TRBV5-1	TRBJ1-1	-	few	CASSLMVAPNTEAFF	TGCGCCAGCAGCTTAATGGTAGCCCCGAACACTGAAGCTTTCTTT
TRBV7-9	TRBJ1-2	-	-	CASSLASDSPKRSYGYTF	TGTGCCAGCAGCTTAGCTTCGGATTCCCCCAAAAGGAGCTATGGCTACACCTTC
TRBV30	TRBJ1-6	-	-	CAWGRDYDSPLHF	TGTGCCTGGGGCCGGGACTATGATTCACCCCTCCACTTT
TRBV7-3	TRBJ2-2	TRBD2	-	CASSSGSGLAAGELFF	TGTGCCAGCAGCTCTGGATCAGGACTAGCGGCCGGGGAGCTGTTTTTT
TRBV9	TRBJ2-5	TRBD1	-	CASSATGRGTQYF	TGTGCCAGCAGCGCGACAGGGCGAGGGACCCAGTACTTC
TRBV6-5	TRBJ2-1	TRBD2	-	CASSYSGGSGSNEQFF	TGTGCCAGCAGTTACTCGGGGGGGAGCGGGAGCAATGAGCAGTTCTTC
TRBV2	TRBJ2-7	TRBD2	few	CASRVLADEQYF	TGTGCCAGCAGGGTACTAGCGGACGAGCAGTACTTC
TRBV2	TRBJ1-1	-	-	CASMPVPNTEAFF	TGTGCCAGCATGCCGGTTCCGAACACTGAAGCTTTCTTT
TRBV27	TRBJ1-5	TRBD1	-	CASSFGTVGNQPQHF	TGTGCCAGCAGTTTTGGGACAGTGGGGAATCAGCCCCAGCATTTT
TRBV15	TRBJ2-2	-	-	CATSSERDTGELFF	TGTGCCACCAGCTCCGAGCGGGACACCGGGGAGCTGTTTTTT
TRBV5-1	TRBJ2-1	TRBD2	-	CASSLRRTSGSLPGSYNEQFF	TGCGCCAGCAGCCTACGTCGGACTAGCGGGAGCCTCCCGGGCTCCTACAATGAGCAGTTCTTC
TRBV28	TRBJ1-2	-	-	CASGQFNYGYTF	TGTGCCAGCGGACAGTTTAACTATGGCTACACCTTC
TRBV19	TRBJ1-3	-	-	CASSQYSGNTIYF	TGTGCCAGTAGTCAGTACTCTGGAAACACCATATATTTT
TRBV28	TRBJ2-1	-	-	CASSLSGRGSYNEQFF	TGTGCCAGCAGTTTATCTGGCAGGGGTTCCTACAATGAGCAGTTCTTC
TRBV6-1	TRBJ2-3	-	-	CASSDLAGKPDTQYF	TGTGCCAGCAGTGACTTGGCGGGAAAACCAGATACGCAGTATTTT
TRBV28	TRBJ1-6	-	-	CASSFGGHYNSPLHF	TGTGCCAGCAGTTTCGGTGGTCATTATAATTCACCCCTCCACTTT
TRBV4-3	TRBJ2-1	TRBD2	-	CASSQDIRTSGYNEQFF	TGCGCCAGCAGCCAAGATATCCGGACTAGCGGGTACAATGAGCAGTTCTTC
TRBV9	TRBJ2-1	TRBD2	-	CASSALAGEGNEQFF	TGTGCCAGCAGCGCCTTAGCGGGAGAGGGCAATGAGCAGTTCTTC
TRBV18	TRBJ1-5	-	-	CASSPGASNQPQHF	TGTGCCAGCTCACCGGGCGCCAGTAATCAGCCCCAGCATTTT
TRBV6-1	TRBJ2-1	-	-	CASSLEADSYNEQFF	TGTGCCAGCAGTCTAGAAGCGGACTCGTACAATGAGCAGTTCTTC
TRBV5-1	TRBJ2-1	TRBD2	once	CASSLGLADEQFF	TGCGCCAGCAGCTTGGGGCTAGCGGATGAGCAGTTCTTC
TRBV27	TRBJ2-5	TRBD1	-	CASSRGQGQETQYF	TGTGCCAGCAGTCGGGGACAGGGGCAAGAGACCCAGTACTTC
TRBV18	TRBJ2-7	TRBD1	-	CASSPAQGAMYEQYF	TGTGCCAGCTCACCTGCACAGGGGGCTATGTACGAGCAGTACTTC
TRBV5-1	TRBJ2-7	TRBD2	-	CASSSGGRTYEQYF	TGCGCCAGCAGCTCCGGGGGGAGGACCTACGAGCAGTACTTC
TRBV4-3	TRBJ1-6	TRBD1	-	CASSQVRGQGNNSPLHF	TGCGCCAGCAGCCAAGTCCGAGGACAGGGGAATAATTCACCCCTCCACTTT
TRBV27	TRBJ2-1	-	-	CASSLAGGPPSDEQFF	TGTGCCAGCAGTTTAGCGGGCGGCCCGCCTTCGGATGAGCAGTTCTTC
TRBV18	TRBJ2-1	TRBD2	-	CASSLTGGLAAYNEQFF	TGTGCCAGCTCACTCACGGGGGGACTAGCAGCTTACAATGAGCAGTTCTTC
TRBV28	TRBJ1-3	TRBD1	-	CASSRSLSRDRETGNTIYF	TGTGCCAGCAGCCGATCGCTGTCCCGGGACAGGGAAACTGGAAACACCATATATTTT
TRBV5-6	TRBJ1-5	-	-	CASSLGQGRSQPQHF	TGTGCCAGCAGCTTGGGTCAGGGCCGGAGTCAGCCCCAGCATTTT
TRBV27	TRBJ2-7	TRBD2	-	CASSPGTSGHEQYF	TGTGCCAGCAGTCCCGGGACTAGCGGCCACGAGCAGTACTTC
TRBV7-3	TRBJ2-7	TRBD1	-	CASSRQTGAVDEQYF	TGTGCCAGCAGCCGTCAGACAGGGGCTGTCGACGAGCAGTACTTC
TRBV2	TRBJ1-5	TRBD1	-	CASTRRGTGDQPQHF	TGTGCCAGCACCCGGAGAGGGACAGGGGATCAGCCCCAGCATTTT
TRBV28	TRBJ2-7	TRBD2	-	CASSLGLAGVGSYEQYF	TGTGCCAGCAGTTTAGGGCTAGCGGGAGTGGGCTCCTACGAGCAGTACTTC
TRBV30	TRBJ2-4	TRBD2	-	CAWTLSGRATNIQYF	TGTGCCTGGACCTTGAGCGGGAGGGCCACAAACATTCAGTACTTC
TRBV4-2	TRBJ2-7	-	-	CASSQPPVYEQYF	TGTGCCAGCAGCCAACCCCCTGTCTACGAGCAGTACTTC
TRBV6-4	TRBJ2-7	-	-	CASSETAGSYEQYF	TGTGCCAGCAGTGAGACCGCGGGATCCTACGAGCAGTACTTC
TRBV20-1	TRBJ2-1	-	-	CSPHWNEQFF	TGCAGCCCACATTGGAATGAGCAGTTCTTC
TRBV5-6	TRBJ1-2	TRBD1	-	CASSMGQPWDYGYTF	TGTGCCAGCAGCATGGGACAGCCCTGGGACTATGGCTACACCTTC
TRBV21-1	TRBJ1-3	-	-	CASSKGPGHVYF	TGTGCCAGCAGCAAAGGACCAGGGCATGTATATTTT
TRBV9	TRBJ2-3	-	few	CASSPQAYTDTQYF	TGTGCCAGCAGCCCACAGGCATACACAGATACGCAGTATTTT
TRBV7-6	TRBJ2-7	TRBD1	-	CASSSGPGQNYEQYF	TGTGCCAGCAGCTCGGGCCCGGGACAGAACTACGAGCAGTACTTC